The rows below give T cell receptor beta chains drawn from one sample of a study of blood T cell repertoires in COVID-19. Method: immunoSEQ multiplex PCR; TCRdb's copy keeps in-frame clones and lacks some. Of some 200,000 clones in the sample, 65% to 90% were seen once. Source material: peripheral blood. These receptors were collected from a man older than 75 with acute or convalescent COVID-19. CDR3s include the opening cysteine and the closing phenylalanine or tryptophan. The order of the fields is J gene, D gene, V gene, clone size, CDR3 protein, CDR3 DNA. The D gene is left open where the match is weak. Size values are once, few and many counts, or a class for expanded clones, and some rows have none.

TRBJ2-1	TRBD2	TRBV7-2	NA	CASSLAGGPSYNEQFF	TGTGCCAGCAGCTTAGCGGGAGGGCCCTCCTACAATGAGCAGTTCTTC
TRBJ1-2	NA	TRBV6-7	NA	CASSYEGDGYTF	TGTGCCAGCAGTTACGAGGGTGATGGCTACACCTTC
TRBJ1-6	NA	TRBV6-5	NA	CASRVQGRHSPLHF	TGTGCCAGCAGAGTACAGGGCAGGCATTCACCCCTCCACTTT
TRBJ1-6	NA	TRBV12-3/TRBV12-4	NA	CASSEGNSPLHF	TGTGCCAGCAGTGAGGGTAATTCACCCCTCCACTTT
TRBJ2-7	NA	TRBV5-1	few	CASSLAATGGEQYF	TGCGCCAGCAGCTTGGCCGCTACAGGCGGCGAGCAGTACTTC
TRBJ1-3	TRBD1	TRBV5-5	NA	CASSFLQGAGGNTIYF	TGTGCCAGCAGCTTTTTACAGGGGGCCGGTGGAAACACCATATATTTT
TRBJ2-7	NA	TRBV5-1	NA	CASSSGGRSYEQYF	TGCGCCAGCAGCTCGGGTGGGAGGAGCTACGAGCAGTACTTC
TRBJ2-1	NA	TRBV14	few	CASSQQPGVNEQFF	TGTGCCAGCAGCCAACAGCCAGGGGTGAATGAGCAGTTCTTC
TRBJ2-3	NA	TRBV6-6	NA	CASRPTGYDTQYF	TGTGCCAGCAGGCCCACGGGGTACGATACGCAGTATTTT
TRBJ2-4	NA	TRBV19	NA	CASSSQGNIQYF	TGTGCCAGTAGTTCTCAGGGAAACATTCAGTACTTC
TRBJ1-3	NA	TRBV19	NA	CASSSSGVRGNTIYF	TGTGCCAGTAGTTCATCGGGGGTTCGTGGAAACACCATATATTTT
TRBJ1-4	NA	TRBV9	few	CASSNPSTTNEKLFF	TGTGCCAGCAGCAACCCCAGTACAACTAATGAAAAACTGTTTTTT
TRBJ2-3	TRBD1	TRBV5-1	once	CASSWPSDRTDTQYF	TGCGCCAGCAGCTGGCCCTCGGACAGGACAGATACGCAGTATTTT
TRBJ2-7	NA	TRBV18	NA	CASSHETVYEQYF	TGTGCCAGCTCACACGAGACAGTGTACGAGCAGTACTTC
TRBJ2-3	NA	TRBV18	NA	CASSTRRGPSTDTQYF	TGTGCCAGCTCGACTCGGCGGGGGCCTAGCACAGATACGCAGTATTTT
TRBJ2-1	TRBD1	TRBV6-4	NA	CASSPLGTGIDNEQFF	TGTGCCAGCAGTCCCCTGGGGACAGGGATAGACAATGAGCAGTTCTTC
TRBJ2-1	NA	TRBV5-1	once	CASSPAVLAGDYNEQFF	TGCGCCAGCAGCCCTGCGGTCCTAGCAGGAGACTACAATGAGCAGTTCTTC
TRBJ1-2	NA	TRBV5-1	NA	CASRNRASTNYGYTF	TGCGCCAGTAGAAACAGGGCCTCGACTAACTATGGCTACACCTTC
TRBJ2-3	TRBD2	TRBV9	NA	CASSVPRSGSLSTDTQYF	TGTGCCAGCAGCGTACCGCGTAGCGGGAGTCTTAGCACAGATACGCAGTATTTT
TRBJ1-5	NA	TRBV7-8	NA	CASSLVYGNQPQHF	TGTGCCAGCAGCTTAGTCTACGGCAATCAGCCCCAGCATTTT
TRBJ1-6	NA	TRBV28	NA	CASRVPTGIYSPLHF	TGTGCCAGCAGGGTCCCTACAGGAATCTATTCACCCCTCCACTTT
TRBJ1-5	TRBD1	TRBV27	NA	CASSSLRQGASNQPQHF	TGTGCCAGCAGTTCCCTAAGACAGGGGGCTAGCAATCAGCCCCAGCATTTT
TRBJ2-1	TRBD2	TRBV27	NA	CASSLGLAVNEQFF	TGTGCCAGCAGTTTAGGACTAGCGGTTAATGAGCAGTTCTTC
TRBJ1-3	TRBD1	TRBV28	NA	CASSTTTGRDTIYF	TGTGCCAGCAGCACAACGACAGGGCGCGACACCATATATTTT